This T cell receptor (beta chain) was recorded in a study of shared clonotypes between healthy human individuals. Study-level background: Each donor had three CD4 naive, three CD4 memory, two CD8 naive and one CD8 memory plate.

In the case of this clone: Its antigen remains unidentified.

Overall study results and limits: Rarefaction curves obtained for sorted subsets showed sequencing incomplete despite large depth.

The assay was run at deep level. Generated by immunoSEQ multiplex PCR, the TCRdb table keeps only in-frame clones and is missing some. The sample contains about 2.2 million clones, 80% to 95% of which appear only once. Naive CD8 cells, CD45RO-negative and positively selected for CCR7, excluded terminally differentiated effector memory CD45RA+ cells. V gave up 6 bases and J gave up 11 bases, with 20 bases separating them. Germline V CDR1 and CDR2: SEHNR, FQNEAQ (reference sequence). The CDR3 length is 14 residues. This clonotype originated in a man aged 18-30 years in good health. Some clones in this sample may be carry-over from other donors' samples. Sequenced sample: naive CD8+ T cells from PBMCs. The chain carries TRBV7-9 and TRBJ2-1; D might be TRBD1 (5 bases). CDR3 loop: CASSDPLVQVKQFF. In nucleotides, the CDR3 is TGTGCCAGCAGTGATCCATTAGTACAGGTCAAGCAGTTCTTC.